This T cell receptor (beta chain) was retrieved from a study of T cell repertoires in cytomegalovirus infection. This clonotype was seen more than once but under ten times. TCRdb reprocessed the reads with MiXCR, giving one entry per CDR3 protein. The table includes around 740,000 distinct CDR3 sequences, 35% detected once. V lost 6 bases to trimming and J lost 10 bases, with 13 bases between them. CDR3 size: 13 residues. Input material: PBMCs. The chain uses TRBV12-3 or TRBV12-4 and TRBJ1-6, with D tentatively TRBD1 (6 bases). The TCR was taken from a human donor in good health (CMV status not recorded). Some clones in this sample may be carry-over from other donors' samples. The CDR3 bases are TGTGCCAGCAGGAAGACAGGTGACTCACCCCTCCACTTT. This encodes CASRKTGDSPLHF.